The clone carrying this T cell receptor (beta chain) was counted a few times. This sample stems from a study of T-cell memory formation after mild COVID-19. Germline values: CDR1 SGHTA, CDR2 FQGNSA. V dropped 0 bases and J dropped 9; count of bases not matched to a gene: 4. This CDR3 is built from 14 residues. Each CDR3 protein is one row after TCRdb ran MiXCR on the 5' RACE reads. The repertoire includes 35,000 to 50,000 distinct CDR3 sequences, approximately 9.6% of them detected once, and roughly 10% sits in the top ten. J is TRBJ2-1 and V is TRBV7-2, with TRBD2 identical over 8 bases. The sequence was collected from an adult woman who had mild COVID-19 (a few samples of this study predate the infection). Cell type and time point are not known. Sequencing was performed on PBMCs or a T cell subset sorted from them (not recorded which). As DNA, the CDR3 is TGTGCCAGCAGCTTAGCGAATCTAGCGGGTGAGCAGTTCTTC. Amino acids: CASSLANLAGEQFF.